This record covers a single T cell receptor beta chain. Its antigen is unidentified. TCRdb re-derived calls from the 5' RACE reads in MiXCR, one entry per CDR3 protein. The sample holds under 600,000 distinct CDR3 sequences, 20% to 25% seen once. V was cut by 4 bases and J by 10 bases, with 12 bases left in between. CDR1 is SGHRS, CDR2 YFSETQ, per germline. The CDR3 extends over 12 amino acids. This sample is drawn from a study of T cells after yellow fever vaccination. Study results and caveats: Just a small share of clonotypes turned up in the CD4 compartment as well as the CD8 compartment.

Sequencing was performed on PBMCs, taken approximately 20 days after the first yellow fever vaccination. The rearrangement joins TRBV5-1 to TRBJ2-1, with D perhaps TRBD2 (6 bases). The TCR comes from a man younger than 30 who received the YFV17D yellow fever vaccine. CDR3 residues: CASSAESGEQFF. The DNA of the CDR3 is TGCGCCAGCAGCGCTGAAAGCGGGGAGCAGTTCTTC.